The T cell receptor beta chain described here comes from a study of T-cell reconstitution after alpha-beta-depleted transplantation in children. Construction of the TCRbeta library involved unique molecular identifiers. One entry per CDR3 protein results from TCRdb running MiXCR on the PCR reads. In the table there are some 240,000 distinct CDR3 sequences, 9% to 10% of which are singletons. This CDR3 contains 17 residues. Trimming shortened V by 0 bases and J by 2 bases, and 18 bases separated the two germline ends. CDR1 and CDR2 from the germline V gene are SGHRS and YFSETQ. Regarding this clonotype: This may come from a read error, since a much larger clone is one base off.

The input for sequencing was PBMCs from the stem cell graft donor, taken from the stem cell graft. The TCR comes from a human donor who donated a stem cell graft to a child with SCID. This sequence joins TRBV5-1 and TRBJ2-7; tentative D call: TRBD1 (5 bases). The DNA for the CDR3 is TGCGCCAGCAGCTTGGCCCCCCTGACAGAGAGACCCTACGAGCAGTACTTC. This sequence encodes CASSLAPLTERPYEQYF.